This T cell receptor beta chain originates from a study of shared clonotypes between healthy human individuals. About the research overall: Per-donor plates numbered three CD4 naive, three CD4 memory, two CD8 naive and one CD8 memory.

Overall study results and limits: Sampling covered blood only; tissue repertoires likely differ. On the whole, naive subsets had larger estimated richness than memory subsets had.

This clone occurred many times. Its antigen is currently unknown. Germline CDR1 LNHDA, CDR2 SQIVND (reference sequence). This CDR3 is built from 15 residues. With 4 bases removed from V and 0 bases from J, the gap between germline ends came to 12 bases. The protocol was immunoSEQ multiplex PCR, while the TCRdb copy is restricted to in-frame clones and leaves out a portion. The table shows about 300,000 clones, with roughly 70% occurring only once. The sample comprised memory CD4+ T cells sorted from blood. Noted subset: CD45RA-negative fraction. This receptor was identified in a man aged 25-40 years in good health. The chain recombines TRBV19 with TRBJ1-2; no definite D call. The CDR3 spells CASSKERRANYGYTF. The CDR3 region has the DNA TGTGCCAGTAGTAAGGAGAGACGAGCTAACTATGGCTACACCTTC.